This T cell receptor (beta chain) was recovered during a study of blood T cell repertoires in COVID-19. Whole-study context: Collection of acute and convalescent COVID-19 samples took place in the United States, Italy and Spain. The analysed material was cDNA or gDNA that came from T cells, B-cell-depleted T cells, or PBMCs.

Clinical histories supplied by participants themselves formed the basis of cohort assignment. From germline, CDR1 is SGHTA and CDR2 FQGNSA. The CDR3 runs to 13 residues. Trimming stripped 5 bases from V and 12 bases from J, with 14 bases between. Measured with immunoSEQ multiplex PCR; TCRdb has only the in-frame clones, and not every one. The table shows fewer than 250,000 clones, with 80% to 85% occurring only once. This chain connects TRBV7-2 to TRBJ1-6; a possible D gene is TRBD1 (5 bases). The receptor comes from a middle-aged woman who had recovered from COVID-19. The source material was PBMCs or T cells enriched from blood (not recorded which). Written as DNA, the CDR3 is TGTGCCAGCAGCCTCAGGGTTATAGAACCCCTCCACTTT. It yields the protein CASSLRVIEPLHF.